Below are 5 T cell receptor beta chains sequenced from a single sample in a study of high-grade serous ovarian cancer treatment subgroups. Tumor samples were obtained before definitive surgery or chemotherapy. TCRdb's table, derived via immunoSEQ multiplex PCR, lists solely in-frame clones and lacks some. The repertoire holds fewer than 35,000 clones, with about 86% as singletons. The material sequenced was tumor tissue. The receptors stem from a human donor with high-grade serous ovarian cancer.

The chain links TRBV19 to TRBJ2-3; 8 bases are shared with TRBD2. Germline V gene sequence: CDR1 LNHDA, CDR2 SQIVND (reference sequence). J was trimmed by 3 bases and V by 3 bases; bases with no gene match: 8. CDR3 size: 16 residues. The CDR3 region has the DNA TGTGCCAGTAGTATCTCGATGGCGGGAGGAACAGATACGCAGTATTTT. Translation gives CASSISMAGGTDTQYF.

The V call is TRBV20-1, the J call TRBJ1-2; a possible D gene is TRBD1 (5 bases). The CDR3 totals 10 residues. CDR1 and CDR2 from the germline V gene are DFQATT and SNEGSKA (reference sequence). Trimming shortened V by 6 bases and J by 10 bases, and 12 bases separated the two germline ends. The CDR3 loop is CSAAVGHYTF. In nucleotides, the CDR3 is TGCAGTGCCGCCGTGGGGCACTACACCTTC.

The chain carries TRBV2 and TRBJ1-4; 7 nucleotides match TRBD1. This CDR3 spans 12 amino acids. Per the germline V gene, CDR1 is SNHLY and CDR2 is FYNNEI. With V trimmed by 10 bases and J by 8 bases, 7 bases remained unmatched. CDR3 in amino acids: CATRQGWEKLFF. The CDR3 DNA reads TGTGCCACCCGACAGGGTTGGGAAAAACTGTTTTTT.

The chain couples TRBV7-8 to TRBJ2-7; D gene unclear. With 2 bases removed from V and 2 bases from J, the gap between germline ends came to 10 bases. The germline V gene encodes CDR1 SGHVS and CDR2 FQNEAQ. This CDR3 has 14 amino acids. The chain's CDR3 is CASSLQRATYEQYF. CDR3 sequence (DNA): TGTGCCAGCAGCTTACAACGGGCCACCTACGAGCAGTACTTC.

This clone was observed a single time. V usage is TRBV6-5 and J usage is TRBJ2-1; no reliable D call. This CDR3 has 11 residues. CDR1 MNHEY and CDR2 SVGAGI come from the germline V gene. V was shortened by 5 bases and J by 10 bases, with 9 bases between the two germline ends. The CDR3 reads CASSVSREQFF. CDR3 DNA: TGTGCCAGCAGTGTTTCTAGGGAGCAGTTCTTC.